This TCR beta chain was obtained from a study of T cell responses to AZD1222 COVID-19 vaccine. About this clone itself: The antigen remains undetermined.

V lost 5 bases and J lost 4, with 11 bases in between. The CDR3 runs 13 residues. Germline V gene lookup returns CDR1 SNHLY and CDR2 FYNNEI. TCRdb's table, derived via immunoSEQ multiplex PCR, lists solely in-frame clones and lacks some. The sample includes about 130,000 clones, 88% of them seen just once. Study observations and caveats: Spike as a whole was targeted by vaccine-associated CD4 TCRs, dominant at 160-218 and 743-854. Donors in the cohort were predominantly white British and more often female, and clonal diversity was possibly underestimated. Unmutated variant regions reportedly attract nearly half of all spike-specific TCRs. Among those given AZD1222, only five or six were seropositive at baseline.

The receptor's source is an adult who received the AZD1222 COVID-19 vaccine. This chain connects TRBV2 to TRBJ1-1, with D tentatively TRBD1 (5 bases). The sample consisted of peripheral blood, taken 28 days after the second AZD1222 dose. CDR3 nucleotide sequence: TGTGCCAGCAGTCTTGGGGCTGGCACTGAAGCTTTCTTT. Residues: CASSLGAGTEAFF.